Shown below are 24 T cell receptor beta chains from a single sample sequenced in a study of Ad26.COV2.S vaccination and SARS-CoV-2 variants. The repertoire was sequenced with immunoSEQ multiplex PCR; TCRdb's copy has only in-frame clones and lacks some. The repertoire has under 150,000 clones, 70% to 90% of them found once; the top ten carry 4% to 6%. The sample consisted of peripheral blood, taken after recovery from COVID-19. The receptors shown here come from a human donor who had recovered from COVID-19.

This clone was counted once. The gene calls are TRBV2 and TRBJ2-2; TRBD1 agrees at 7 bases. CDR1 is SNHLY and CDR2 is FYNNEI in the germline V gene. V dropped 8 bases and J dropped 6; count of bases not matched to a gene: 12. The CDR3 sequence is 15 residues long. CDR3 DNA: TGTGCCAGCGCCCCAAGGGGGACAGACGCCGGGGAGCTGTTTTTT. Translated: CASAPRGTDAGELFF.

This clone appeared a single time. The rearrangement joins TRBV9 to TRBJ2-3; perhaps TRBD2 as D (6 bases). CDR3 length: 15 residues. V dropped 3 bases and J dropped 2 bases, with 13 bases sitting between them. Germline V gene data show CDR1 as SGDLS and CDR2 as YYNGEE. CDR3 residues: CASSASGDLTDTQYF. CDR3 DNA: TGTGCCAGCAGCGCTTCGGGGGACCTCACAGATACGCAGTATTTT. Full variable domain (remainder filled in from reference TRBV9 and TRBJ2-3): DSGVTQTPKHLITATGQRVTLRCSPRSGDLSVYWYQQSLDQGLQFLIQYYNGEERAKGNILERFSAQQFPDLHSELNLSSLELGDSALYFCASSASGDLTDTQYFGPGTRLTVL.

The chain joins TRBV27 to TRBJ2-5; TRBD1 matches 7 bases. V was pared by 5 bases and J by 2 bases, with 11 bases of the junction left unmatched. Germline CDR1 MNHEY, CDR2 SMNVEV (reference sequence). This CDR3 comprises 16 residues. CDR3 in DNA: TGTGCCAGCAGTACCTTCCTCCGGGACAGACAAGAGACCCAGTACTTC. It codes for CASSTFLRDRQETQYF.

J is TRBJ1-1 and V is TRBV7-9; TRBD1 might be the D (5 bases). V was cut by 7 bases and J by 7 bases, with 10 bases left in between. Per the germline V gene, CDR1 is SEHNR and CDR2 is FQNEAQ (reference sequence). The CDR3 is 11 residues long. CDR3 protein: CASTQGVEAFF. In DNA form, the CDR3 reads TGTGCCAGCACACAAGGGGTTGAAGCTTTCTTT.

The V and J genes are TRBV14 and TRBJ1-2, with unresolved D. The CDR3 is 11 amino acids. Trimming took 1 base from V and 8 from J, leaving 5 bases between them. The germline CDR1 and CDR2 sequences are SGHDN and FVKESK. The CDR3 loop reads CASSQGSGYTF. In nucleotides, the CDR3 is TGTGCCAGCAGCCAAGGTAGCGGCTACACCTTC. The whole variable domain, remainder taken from reference TRBV14 and TRBJ1-2, is EAGVTQFPSHSVIEKGQTVTLRCDPISGHDNLYWYRRVMGKEIKFLLHFVKESKQDESGMPNNRFLAERTGGTYSTLKVQPAELEDSGVYFCASSQGSGYTFGSGTRLTVV.

This sequence joins TRBV2 and TRBJ2-2, with 14 bases aligning to TRBD2. The V gene end was trimmed by 6 bases and the J gene end by 4 bases; junction bases not matched to a gene: 1. Germline loops: CDR1 SNHLY, CDR2 FYNNEI. The CDR3 spans 15 residues. The CDR3, as DNA: TGTGCCAGCAGGGGACTAGCGGGGGCCACCGGGGAGCTGTTTTTT. Translated: CASRGLAGATGELFF.

This chain joins TRBV4-3 and TRBJ2-3; D gene ambiguous. This CDR3 spans 14 amino acids. CDR1 is LGHNA, CDR2 YSLEER, per germline. The ends were cut back, 1 base at V and 5 bases at J, with 10 bases in the middle. CDR3 in amino acids: CASSQAVWRDTQYF. The CDR3 DNA reads TGCGCCAGCAGCCAAGCAGTTTGGAGAGATACGCAGTATTTT.

The chain uses TRBV6-2 or TRBV6-3 and TRBJ2-5; D is uncertain. Between the trimmed V and J ends, which lost 5 bases and 5 bases, there was a span of 18 bases. The germline gives CDR1 MNHEY, CDR2 SVGEGT. The CDR3 has 15 residues. In DNA form, the CDR3 reads TGTGCCAGCAGTCTAGTTTCCCGGTATGGGGAGACCCAGTACTTC. It codes for CASSLVSRYGETQYF.

This chain uses TRBV5-5 with TRBJ2-1; TRBD2 matches 8 bases. Germline V gene lookup returns CDR1 SGHKS and CDR2 YYEKEE (reference sequence). Trimming removed 4 bases from V and 4 bases from J; junction bases left unmatched: 7. The CDR3 has 15 residues. CDR3 amino acids: CASSARGGGYNEQFF. The CDR3 coding sequence is TGTGCCAGCAGCGCCCGGGGCGGGGGGTACAATGAGCAGTTCTTC.

The V gene is TRBV5-1, the J gene TRBJ1-2, with 7 bases that match TRBD1. J was trimmed by 3 bases and V by 4 bases; bases with no gene match: 12. The CDR3 totals 16 residues. Germline V gene data show CDR1 as SGHRS and CDR2 as YFSETQ. The CDR3 region has the DNA TGCGCCAGCAGCCCTTTGCCTAGCACAGGGGACTATGGCTACACCTTC. Protein product: CASSPLPSTGDYGYTF.

CDR3 DNA sequence: TGTGCCAGCAGCTGGAAGACGGAGGACACTGAAGCTTTCTTT. This translates into CASSWKTEDTEAFF. J is TRBJ1-1 and V is TRBV5-5; D is uncertain. CDR1 is SGHKS and CDR2 is YYEKEE in the germline V gene (reference sequence). V was shortened by 3 bases and J by 3 bases, with 12 bases between the two germline ends. The CDR3 has 14 residues.

This sequence joins TRBV5-8 and TRBJ1-5; D unresolved. The CDR3 sequence is 14 residues long. CDR1 SGHTS and CDR2 YDEGEE come from the germline V gene. V was clipped by 2 bases and J by 3 bases, with 9 bases between them. The CDR3 DNA reads TGTGCCAGCAGCTTAGGCAGTACCAATCAGCCCCAGCATTTT. This translates into CASSLGSTNQPQHF.

The chain is built from TRBV2 and TRBJ1-2; D call uncertain. Per the germline V gene, CDR1 is SNHLY and CDR2 is FYNNEI. The V gene lost 3 bases and the J gene lost 8 bases, with 7 bases spanning the gap. CDR3 length equals 11 residues. The chain's CDR3 is CASSENRGYTF. The CDR3, as DNA: TGTGCCAGCAGTGAGAATCGGGGCTACACCTTC. The entire variable domain, with the rest obtained from reference TRBV2 and TRBJ1-2, is as follows: EPEVTQTPSHQVTQMGQEVILRCVPISNHLYFYWYRQILGQKVEFLVSFYNNEISEKSEIFDDQFSVERPDGSNFTLKIRSTKLEDSAMYFCASSENRGYTFGSGTRLTVV.

CDR3 loop: CASRPLGGTNYGYTF. CDR3 DNA: TGTGCCAGCAGGCCTCTGGGGGGTACTAACTATGGCTACACCTTC. This rearrangement joins TRBV6-6 to TRBJ1-2; maybe TRBD1 (5 bases). V lost 6 bases to trimming and J lost 0 bases, with 14 bases between them. This CDR3 has 15 amino acids. The germline V gene encodes CDR1 MNHNY and CDR2 SVGAGI (reference sequence).

This clone was detected once. J is TRBJ1-3 and V is TRBV5-4; TRBD1 agrees at 7 bases. Looked up from germline, CDR1 is SGHNT and CDR2 is YYREEE (reference sequence). V was pared by 9 bases and J by 2 bases, with 8 bases of the junction left unmatched. The CDR3 consists of 14 residues. CDR3 amino acids: CAISTQGTGNTIYF. CDR3 DNA sequence: TGTGCCATATCGACACAGGGGACTGGAAACACCATATATTTT.

V usage is TRBV18 and J usage is TRBJ2-7; tentative D call: TRBD2 (6 bases). The V end was cut by 0 bases, the J end by 6 bases, with 12 bases between. The CDR3 has 14 amino acids. Per the germline V gene, CDR1 is KGHSH and CDR2 is LQKENI. The CDR3 DNA sequence: TGTGCCAGCTCACCACCAGGGGTGGGAGGCGAGCAGTACTTC. Encoded protein: CASSPPGVGGEQYF.

The gene calls are TRBV2 and TRBJ1-2; 7 bases align to TRBD1. Germline trimming cut 7 bases from V and 6 bases from J; bases unmatched to any gene: 11. CDR1 is SNHLY, CDR2 FYNNEI, per germline. The CDR3 spans 14 residues. CDR3 region: CASILMTGRDGYTF. DNA of the CDR3: TGTGCCAGCATCTTAATGACAGGGCGTGATGGCTACACCTTC.

The chain carries TRBV7-2 and TRBJ1-3, with 8 bases lining up with TRBD1. V was clipped by 4 bases and J by 8 bases; unmatched bases: 16. The V gene's germline CDR1 is SGHTA and CDR2 FQGNSA. The length of the CDR3 is 17 residues. CDR3 amino acids: CASSWGARRTGKHTIYF. CDR3 in DNA: TGTGCCAGCAGCTGGGGGGCCCGACGGACAGGGAAGCACACCATATATTTT.

V and J are TRBV28 and TRBJ2-5; D is perhaps TRBD1 or TRBD2 (5 bases each). In germline, CDR1 is MDHEN, CDR2 SYDVKM. This CDR3 has 13 amino acids. The V end lost 3 bases, the J end lost 5 bases, and 10 bases lay between the germline ends. This chain's CDR3 is CASSFRGAETQYF. Here the CDR3 DNA reads TGTGCCAGCAGTTTTCGAGGGGCGGAGACCCAGTACTTC. Full variable domain (remainder filled in from reference TRBV28 and TRBJ2-5): DVKVTQSSRYLVKRTGEKVFLECVQDMDHENMFWYRQDPGLGLRLIYFSYDVKMKEKGDIPEGYSVSREKKERFSLILESASTNQTSMYLCASSFRGAETQYFGPGTRLLVL.

V gene TRBV9 combines with J gene TRBJ1-3, with 7 bases fitting TRBD1. Germline V gene lookup returns CDR1 SGDLS and CDR2 YYNGEE. The CDR3 has 13 residues. V dropped 3 bases and J dropped 3; count of bases not matched to a gene: 0. CDR3 residues: CASSGTGGNTIYF. CDR3 nucleotides: TGTGCCAGCAGCGGGACAGGTGGAAACACCATATATTTT.

The CDR3 region has the DNA TGTGCCAGCAGTTCAGACACTGGGGCCAACGTCCTGACTTTC. Amino acid sequence: CASSSDTGANVLTF. The chain uses TRBV27 and TRBJ2-6; no firm D call. CDR1 and CDR2 (germline): MNHEY, SMNVEV (reference sequence). The V gene lost 4 bases and the J gene lost 2 bases, with 6 bases spanning the gap. The CDR3 consists of 14 residues.

The chain employs TRBV28 and TRBJ2-3, with 7 positions matching TRBD1. The CDR3 extends over 14 amino acids. V trimming: 5 bases; J trimming: 0 bases; junction bases outside the gene matches: 2. CDR1 is MDHEN and CDR2 is SYDVKM in the germline V gene. The CDR3, as DNA: TGTGCCAGCAGTGGACAGGCTAGCACAGATACGCAGTATTTT. Translating it yields CASSGQASTDTQYF.

The chain joins TRBV7-9 to TRBJ2-1; 8 bases are shared with TRBD2. Germline CDR1 reads SEHNR; CDR2 reads FQNEAQ (reference sequence). V trimming: 2 bases; J trimming: 6 bases; junction bases outside the gene matches: 6. CDR3 length equals 15 residues. CDR3 nucleotide sequence: TGTGCCAGCAGCTTATCGGGGGGGCGCCTCAATGAGCAGTTCTTC. Protein sequence: CASSLSGGRLNEQFF.

The gene calls are TRBV10-3 and TRBJ1-5; perhaps TRBD1 as D (5 bases). This CDR3 comprises 16 residues. CDR1 is ENHRY, CDR2 SYGVKD, per germline. V lost 3 bases and J 3 bases, leaving 15 bases between the germline ends. CDR3 bases: TGTGCCATCAGTGACACCCTCGGGGCCAACAATCAGCCCCAGCATTTT. As protein: CAISDTLGANNQPQHF.